What follows are 9 T cell receptor beta chains derived from one specimen sequenced in a study of neurological immune-mediated disorders. MiXCR, applied by TCRdb to the 5' RACE reads, yields one record per CDR3 protein. The sample holds tens of thousands of distinct CDR3 sequences, roughly 15% seen once. The sequenced material came from PBMCs. The receptor set was obtained from a man aged 65 to 79 in good health.

This clonotype was picked up many times. V gene TRBV7-6 combines with J gene TRBJ2-3; TRBD1 aligns across 9 bases. Trimming cost V 1 base and J 2 bases; bases outside gene matches: 7. There are 17 residues in the CDR3. The V gene's germline CDR1 is SGHVS and CDR2 FNYEAQ. DNA for the CDR3: TGTGCCAGCAGCTTAGTTCCGAGACAGGGGGTCACAGATACGCAGTATTTT. Protein product: CASSLVPRQGVTDTQYF.

This clonotype has ten or more counts. This chain uses TRBV15 with TRBJ2-2, with D unclear. Trimming shortened V by 5 bases and J by 5 bases, and 9 bases separated the two germline ends. Germline V gene sequence: CDR1 LNHNV, CDR2 YYDKDF (reference sequence). The CDR3 has 13 residues. In DNA form, the CDR3 reads TGTGCCACCAGCTCGATCCAGACCGGGGAGCTGTTTTTT. It yields the protein CATSSIQTGELFF.

This clonotype was recorded many times. DNA of the CDR3: TGTGCCAGCAGCTCCTACGGATCCAATCAGCCCCAGCATTTT. This codes for CASSSYGSNQPQHF. The rearrangement joins TRBV7-8 to TRBJ1-5, with D hard to call. Germline CDR1 is SGHVS and CDR2 is FQNEAQ. V gave up 4 bases and J gave up 3 bases, with 10 bases separating them. CDR3 length: 14 residues.

This chain joins TRBV20-1 and TRBJ1-3; no clear D. The CDR3 has 14 residues. The germline CDR1 and CDR2 sequences are DFQATT and SNEGSKA (reference sequence). Trimming took off 3 bases at V and 3 bases at J, with 12 bases between the two ends. The CDR3 spells CSARYSGFGNTIYF. The CDR3, as DNA: TGCAGTGCTAGGTACAGTGGGTTTGGAAACACCATATATTTT.

Concerning this clonotype: One end of the junction varies from germline; a read error may be responsible. V usage is TRBV15 and J usage is TRBJ2-3, with D possibly being TRBD2 (7 bases). CDR1 is LNHNV, CDR2 YYDKDF, per germline (reference sequence). There are 16 residues in the CDR3. CDR3 region: CANSMGSGGPWDTQYF. The CDR3 coding sequence is TGTGCCAACAGCATGGGCTCGGGGGGCCCCTGGGATACGCAGTATTTT.

This chain joins TRBV7-2 and TRBJ1-4; 9 nucleotides match TRBD1. This CDR3 is built from 17 residues. Germline V gene lookup returns CDR1 SGHTA and CDR2 FQGNSA. The junction had 4 bases not matched to a gene; V was cut back by 0 bases and J by 2 bases. DNA of the CDR3: TGTGCCAGCAGCTTAGCGCGTGGACAGGGGACTAATGAAAAACTGTTTTTT. Protein: CASSLARGQGTNEKLFF.

There are many counts of this clonotype. The genes are TRBV3-1 and TRBJ2-1, with 12 bases that match TRBD2. This CDR3 region has 15 residues. Losses at the gene ends were 5 bases for V and 4 bases for J; bases not matched to a gene: 3. The germline CDR1 and CDR2 sequences are LGHDT and YNNKEL (reference sequence). Here the CDR3 reads CASSRLAGVYNEQFF. The CDR3 DNA reads as TGTGCCAGCAGCAGACTAGCGGGGGTATACAATGAGCAGTTCTTC.

The table lists this clonotype with many counts. The V and J genes are TRBV12-5 and TRBJ2-1, with D possibly matching TRBD2 (6 bases). The CDR3 totals 16 residues. Germline V gives CDR1 LGHNT, CDR2 FRNRAP. V lost 1 base to trimming and J lost 10 bases, with 20 bases between them. CDR3 in DNA: TGTGCTAGTGGTTTGGACCCTTATGTCGGGGGACGAGAGCAGTTCTTC. Its protein product is CASGLDPYVGGREQFF.

The rearrangement links TRBV7-9 to TRBJ2-5, with D possibly TRBD1 on 6 matching bases. CDR1 and CDR2 (germline): SEHNR, FQNEAQ (reference sequence). There are 15 residues in the CDR3. The ends were cut back, 5 bases at V and 1 base at J, with 14 bases in the middle. The CDR3 reads CASSPPQGTQETQYF. The CDR3 nucleotides are TGTGCCAGCAGCCCACCCCAGGGGACCCAAGAGACCCAGTACTTC.